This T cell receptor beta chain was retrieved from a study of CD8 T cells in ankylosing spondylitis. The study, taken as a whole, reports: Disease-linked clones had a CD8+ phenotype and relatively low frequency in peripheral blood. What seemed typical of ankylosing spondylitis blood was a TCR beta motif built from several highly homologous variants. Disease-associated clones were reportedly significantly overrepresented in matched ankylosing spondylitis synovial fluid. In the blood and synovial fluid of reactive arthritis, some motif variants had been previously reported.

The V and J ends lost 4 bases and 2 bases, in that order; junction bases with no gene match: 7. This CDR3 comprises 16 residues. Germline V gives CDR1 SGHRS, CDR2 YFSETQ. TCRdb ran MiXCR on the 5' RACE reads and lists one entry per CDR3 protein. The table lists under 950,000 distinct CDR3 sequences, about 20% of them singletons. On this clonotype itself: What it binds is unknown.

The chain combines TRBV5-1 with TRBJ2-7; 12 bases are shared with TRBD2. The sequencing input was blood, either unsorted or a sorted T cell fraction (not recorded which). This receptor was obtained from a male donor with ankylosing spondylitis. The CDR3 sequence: CASSPSGGATAYEQYF. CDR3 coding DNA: TGCGCCAGCAGCCCTAGCGGGGGGGCTACTGCCTACGAGCAGTACTTC.